This is a list of T cell receptor beta chains from one sample in a study of T-cell reconstitution after alpha-beta-depleted transplantation in children. TCRdb called the PCR reads again in MiXCR, with one record for every CDR3 protein. The sample records about 440,000 distinct CDR3 sequences, about 40% being singletons. Specimen: PBMCs, collected before TCRalphabeta/CD19-depleted stem cell transplant. These receptors were collected from a girl under 10 years old with aplastic anemia, due to receive a stem cell transplant. CDR3s include the opening cysteine and the closing phenylalanine or tryptophan. A D gene is named only where the DNA matches it firmly. Size values are once, few and many counts, or a class for expanded clones, and some rows have none.

d_call	v_call	j_call	clone_size	cdr3_nt	cdr3_aa
TRBD1	TRBV30	TRBJ2-7	-	TGTGCCTGGAGTTTGGCAGGGGGCTTCTACGAGCAGTACTTC	CAWSLAGGFYEQYF
-	TRBV12-3/TRBV12-4	TRBJ1-1	many	TGTGCCAGCAGTTTTTCAGGAGCCCGAAACACTGAAGCTTTCTTT	CASSFSGARNTEAFF
TRBD1	TRBV18	TRBJ2-1	-	TGTGCCAGCTCACCACCGGGACAGGGGGCCTACAATGAGCAGTTCTTC	CASSPPGQGAYNEQFF
TRBD2	TRBV7-9	TRBJ2-5	once	TGTGCCAGCAGCTTAGCGAGGCTAGCGGAAGAGACCCAGTACTTC	CASSLARLAEETQYF
-	TRBV7-6	TRBJ2-1	-	TGTGCCAGCAGCTTAGCGCATCGTAGCGAGCAGTTCTTC	CASSLAHRSEQFF
-	TRBV20-1	TRBJ2-1	many	TGCAGTGCTAGAGATATGGGGAGATGGGACAATGAGCAGTTCTTC	CSARDMGRWDNEQFF
TRBD2	TRBV20-1	TRBJ2-5	few	TGCAGCACATGGGGGAGGGGAGAGACCCAGTACTTC	CSTWGRGETQYF
-	TRBV20-1	TRBJ1-5	-	TGCAGTGCTATCTGGGGGGTAGGTCAGCCCCAGCATTTT	CSAIWGVGQPQHF
-	TRBV18	TRBJ2-6	-	TGTGCCAGCTCGTCCGGAGTCACCGGGGCCAACGTCCTGACTTTC	CASSSGVTGANVLTF
TRBD2	TRBV10-2	TRBJ2-1	-	TGCGCCAGCACGAAGGGGCGGGAGGGTTTCAACTCTGAGCAGTTCTTC	CASTKGREGFNSEQFF
-	TRBV29-1	TRBJ2-5	-	TGCAGCGTCCCGAGGCCAGGGAGTGGCAGGGAGACCCAGTACTTC	CSVPRPGSGRETQYF
-	TRBV19	TRBJ2-3	many	TGTGCCAGTAGACCCACTAGCACAGATACGCAGTATTTT	CASRPTSTDTQYF
TRBD1	TRBV28	TRBJ1-2	-	TGTGCCACCTCCGGGACAGGGGGCCACTATGGCTACACCTTC	CATSGTGGHYGYTF
-	TRBV7-8	TRBJ2-3	-	TGTGCCAGCAGCGGACGACTATCAGCTAGCACAGATACGCAGTATTTT	CASSGRLSASTDTQYF
-	TRBV9	TRBJ2-7	once	TGTGCCAGCAGCCTCAGGGAGGACGAGCAGTACTTC	CASSLREDEQYF
-	TRBV7-3	TRBJ2-2	-	TGTGCCAGCAGCTTAAAGCCCGGGGAGCTGTTTTTT	CASSLKPGELFF
-	TRBV20-1	TRBJ1-2	-	TGCAGTGCGAGACATTCACCGGTCAGATCTGATGGCTACACCTTC	CSARHSPVRSDGYTF
-	TRBV6-5	TRBJ2-5	many	TGTGCCAGCAGTTACTCTGGGACGGTACAAGAGACCCAGTACTTC	CASSYSGTVQETQYF
-	TRBV7-3	TRBJ1-1	once	TGTGCCAGCAGCCCCTGGATGGGTGGAGCTTTCTTT	CASSPWMGGAFF
-	TRBV6-2/TRBV6-3	TRBJ2-7	-	TGTGCCAGCAGTTACCAAGACAGGTACCCCCACGAGCAGTACTTC	CASSYQDRYPHEQYF
-	TRBV7-2	TRBJ2-7	-	TGTGCCAGCAGCTTAGGATCGACGGACACCTACGAGCAGTACTTC	CASSLGSTDTYEQYF
-	TRBV5-1	TRBJ1-5	-	TGCGCCAGCAGCTTAGATGGCTTTAATCAGCCCCAGCATTTT	CASSLDGFNQPQHF
-	TRBV6-1	TRBJ2-3	-	TGTGCCAGCAGCCCATCCGGTATTAGCGTTTTGGGCACAGATACGCAGTATTTT	CASSPSGISVLGTDTQYF
-	TRBV25-1	TRBJ2-7	many	TGTGCCAGCAGTGAAATGGCTAGGGGATTATACGAGCAGTACTTC	CASSEMARGLYEQYF
-	TRBV6-5	TRBJ2-5	-	TGTGCCAGCAGTTACTCGGGACATGTTCAAGAGACCCAGTACTTC	CASSYSGHVQETQYF
-	TRBV20-1	TRBJ1-2	few	TGCAGTGCTAGAAGGGTGTCTAACTATGGCTACACCTTC	CSARRVSNYGYTF
-	TRBV7-2	TRBJ2-5	-	TGTGCCAGCAGTCAGACTGGGACCCAGTACTTC	CASSQTGTQYF
-	TRBV28	TRBJ2-7	-	TGTGCCAGCAGTTTACGGGGGCCAGCGGTGAACTACGAGCAGTACTTC	CASSLRGPAVNYEQYF
-	TRBV4-2	TRBJ2-2	-	TGTGCCAGCAGCCAAGTGGCCGACACCGGGGAGCTGTTTTTT	CASSQVADTGELFF
-	TRBV3-1	TRBJ1-1	many	TGTGCCAGCAGCCTCAGACCGGGACGGAGCAATGAAGCTTTCTTT	CASSLRPGRSNEAFF
-	TRBV12-3/TRBV12-4	TRBJ2-7	-	TGTGCCAGCAGTTCGAGGGTATACGAGCAGTACTTC	CASSSRVYEQYF
TRBD2	TRBV5-1	TRBJ2-1	many	TGCGCCAGCAGCTTTCTCCTCTCCGGGACTAGCGGGAGCGATGAGCAGTTCTTC	CASSFLLSGTSGSDEQFF
-	TRBV24-1	TRBJ1-5	few	TGTGCCACCGGGGGGAATCAGCCCCAGCATTTT	CATGGNQPQHF
TRBD2	TRBV5-1	TRBJ2-7	many	TGCGCCAGCAGCTTGGAAGTTAGCGGGAGTGAGGACTTC	CASSLEVSGSEDF
-	TRBV29-1	TRBJ2-5	-	TGCAGCGTTGGGGGACCCAGAGAGGGGGAGACCCAGTACTTC	CSVGGPREGETQYF
TRBD1	TRBV5-6	TRBJ2-1	many	TGTGCCAGCAGCAAACGCCGGGACAGCTCCTACAATGAGCAGTTCTTC	CASSKRRDSSYNEQFF
-	TRBV7-2	TRBJ2-2	few	TGTGCCAGCAGCTTATTTGGGCCAGTGGCGACCGGGGAGCTGTTTTTT	CASSLFGPVATGELFF
-	TRBV20-1	TRBJ1-1	-	TGCAGTGCGGTAGCCCTACAGGGTAACACTGAAGCTTTCTTT	CSAVALQGNTEAFF
TRBD2	TRBV20-1	TRBJ2-7	many	TGCAGTGCTAGAGAGGGACTAGCGGGAAGCGAGCAGTACTTC	CSAREGLAGSEQYF
-	TRBV3-1	TRBJ2-1	many	TGTGCCAGCAGCCAAGAGGTGCTCTACGGACGCAATGAGCAGTTCTTC	CASSQEVLYGRNEQFF
-	TRBV7-5	TRBJ2-2	-	-	CISVPEAPQSVGELFF
TRBD2	TRBV4-1	TRBJ2-3	many	TGCGCCAGCAGCCAGGCCCCTAGCGGGAACACAGATACGCAGTATTTT	CASSQAPSGNTDTQYF
TRBD1	TRBV20-1	TRBJ1-5	many	TGCAGTGCTAGCGCAGGGGGCGTCCGTAGCAATCAGCCCCAGCATTTT	CSASAGGVRSNQPQHF
-	TRBV12-3/TRBV12-4	TRBJ2-5	-	TGTGCCAGCAGCCTACTGGGGTCGGGAAGGGAGACCCAGTACTTC	CASSLLGSGRETQYF
-	TRBV27	TRBJ1-2	once	TGTGCCAGCTTCGGTAGAAACTATGGCTACACCTTC	CASFGRNYGYTF
-	TRBV6-5	TRBJ2-7	many	TGTGCCAGCAGTTCTTACCGGGACTGGGGTTTGTACGAGCAGTACTTC	CASSSYRDWGLYEQYF
-	TRBV12-3/TRBV12-4	TRBJ1-3	-	TGTGCCAGGCCGAGCGGAAACACCATATATTTT	CARPSGNTIYF
-	TRBV9	TRBJ2-5	few	TGTGCCAGCAGCGTAGGGGACCCGGGAGTGGAGACCCAGTACTTC	CASSVGDPGVETQYF
-	TRBV7-9	TRBJ2-3	many	TGTGCCAGCAGCTCCCGCCCCAGTACTAGCACAGATACGCAGTATTTT	CASSSRPSTSTDTQYF
-	TRBV5-1	TRBJ2-1	-	TGCGCCAGCAGTTCTGGGCCAGACATCGACAATGAGCAGTTCTTC	CASSSGPDIDNEQFF
TRBD2	TRBV15	TRBJ2-1	many	TGTGCCACCGGTGGATTGGGACTAGCGGGCACTGAGCAGTTCTTC	CATGGLGLAGTEQFF
TRBD1	TRBV5-1	TRBJ2-1	-	TGCGCCAGCAGCTCTCCGGGACAGGGTGCCAATGAGCAGTTCTTC	CASSSPGQGANEQFF
TRBD1	TRBV12-3/TRBV12-4	TRBJ2-1	few	TGTGCCAGCACCCTCCGGGACAGGGCCTACAATGAGCAGTTCTTC	CASTLRDRAYNEQFF
-	TRBV7-9	TRBJ2-1	many	TGTGCCAGCAGCTTAGATACCACCGATTTGCATAGAAAGCAGTTCTTC	CASSLDTTDLHRKQFF
-	TRBV10-3	TRBJ2-3	few	TGTGCCATCAGTGACCTTGAGGGCGGGCTGACAGATACGCAGTATTTT	CAISDLEGGLTDTQYF
-	TRBV5-1	TRBJ1-3	many	TGCGCCAGCAGCTTGGGGACAGCTGGAAACACCATATATTTT	CASSLGTAGNTIYF
TRBD2	TRBV28	TRBJ2-1	-	TGTGCCAGCGACGGGAGGGCGGATGAGCAGTTCTTC	CASDGRADEQFF